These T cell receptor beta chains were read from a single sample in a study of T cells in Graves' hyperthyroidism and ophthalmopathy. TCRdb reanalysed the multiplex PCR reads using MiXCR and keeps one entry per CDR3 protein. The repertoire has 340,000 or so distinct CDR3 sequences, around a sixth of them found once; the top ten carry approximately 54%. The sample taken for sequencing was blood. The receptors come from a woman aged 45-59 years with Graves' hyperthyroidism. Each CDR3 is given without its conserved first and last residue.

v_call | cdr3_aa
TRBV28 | ASSIEASGHRGYT
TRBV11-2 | ASSLSGSAKNIQH
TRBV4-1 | ASSQGQKNTEAF
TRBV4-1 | ASSQGTGADTEAF
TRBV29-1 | SGDRRDNTEAF
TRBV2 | ASKGVDEKLF
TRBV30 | AWSVPLVTTDTQY
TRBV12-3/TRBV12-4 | ASSLARAGGNSGANVLT
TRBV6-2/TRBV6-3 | ASTRDRADRVKNIQY
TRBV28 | ASSTPPSGSGELF
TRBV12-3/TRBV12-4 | ASSFRGRSEKLF
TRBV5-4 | ASSWGTSGGLTDTQY
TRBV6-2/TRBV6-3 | ASSYNELAGGTQY
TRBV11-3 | ASSHPRGGGGTDTQY
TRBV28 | ASSFPETGGPSYTGELF
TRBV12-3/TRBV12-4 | ANSSGGYEQY
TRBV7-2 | ASSSEPTGYGYT
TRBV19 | ASSIGGAREETQY
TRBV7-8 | ASSLALAGGDEQY
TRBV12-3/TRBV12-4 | ASSLGHRDEQY
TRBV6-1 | ASSERENYEQY
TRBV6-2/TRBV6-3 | ASSLAGGSHLSYEQY
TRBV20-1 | SANGGTSGRVDTQY
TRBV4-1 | ASSQDLGSVDQPQH
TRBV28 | ASQGLAAEQY
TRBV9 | ASSVGGAITDTQY
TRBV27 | ASGTNTYEQY
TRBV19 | ASTPRDSGDTEAF
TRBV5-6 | ASSSPQSQGVDGYT
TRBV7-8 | ASSTGMQTEKLF
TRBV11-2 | ASSLDQRASGLWGEQF
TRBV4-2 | ASSQERGAQETQY
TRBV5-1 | ASSLASGGGTEAF
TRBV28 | ASSLSLAAAYEQY
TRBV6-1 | ASSGAGQGSHEQF
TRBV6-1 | ASSFSPLAGRETQY
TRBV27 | ASSFTGAIYEQY
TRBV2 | ASSESSGRDGEQF
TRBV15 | ATSRGTWRSPEETQY
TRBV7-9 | ASSLGKETQY
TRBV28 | ASSLKGGDTEAF
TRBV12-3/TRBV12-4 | ASRLRGNEQF
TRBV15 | ATSRVAGARETQY
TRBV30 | AWKNSPADTEAF
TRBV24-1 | ATSDPAGNTGELF
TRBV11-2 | ASSLDGGSYNEQF
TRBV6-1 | ASSPRFVNRGPYSNQPQH
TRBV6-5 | ASSYTGLAGCEQF
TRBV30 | AWGQGGAGNTIY
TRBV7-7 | ASSSSGGETQY
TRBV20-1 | SAPITYEQY
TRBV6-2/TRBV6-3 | ASSGPASYT
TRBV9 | ASSVGQGAVIQY
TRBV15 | ATSRDLRDEQF